One sample yielded the 26 T cell receptor beta chains listed below, sequenced in a study of blood T cell repertoires in COVID-19. Sequenced by immunoSEQ multiplex PCR; TCRdb stores in-frame clones only, minus some. The sample yields about 130,000 clones, more than 90% seen once. Material for sequencing was peripheral blood. These receptors originate from a man between 60 and 70 years old with COVID-19, enrolled during active disease.

The V and J genes are TRBV6-5 and TRBJ1-3; the D gene is possibly TRBD1 (5 bases). The V gene lost 2 bases and the J gene lost 2 bases, with 10 bases spanning the gap. The CDR3 runs 15 residues. Germline CDR1 is MNHEY and CDR2 is SVGAGI. The CDR3 DNA follows: TGTGCCAGCAGTTACGGTCAGGGCACTGGAAACACCATATATTTT. This sequence encodes CASSYGQGTGNTIYF.

The V gene is TRBV6-2 or TRBV6-3, the J gene TRBJ1-4; D unclear. CDR1 is MNHEY and CDR2 is SVGEGT in the germline V gene. V was cut by 3 bases and J by 2 bases, with 10 bases left in between. The CDR3 extends over 15 amino acids. The DNA for the CDR3 is TGTGCCAGCAGTTATGTGAGGGCGACTAATGAAAAACTGTTTTTT. Protein sequence: CASSYVRATNEKLFF.

The chain uses TRBV27 and TRBJ1-1; TRBD1 matches 7 bases. V shed 4 bases, J shed 3 bases, and the junction held 5 bases outside the gene matches. This CDR3 has 14 residues. The germline gives CDR1 MNHEY, CDR2 SMNVEV (reference sequence). The CDR3 spells CASSSPDRYTEAFF. DNA for the CDR3: TGTGCCAGCAGTTCCCCGGACAGGTACACTGAAGCTTTCTTT.

The chain links TRBV6-5 to TRBJ1-2, with D tentatively TRBD1 (5 bases). V lost 4 bases, J lost 4 bases, and 19 bases lay in between. Germline V gene sequence: CDR1 MNHEY, CDR2 SVGAGI. The CDR3 runs to 16 residues. The CDR3 bases are TGTGCCAGCAGTTTAGTTAGGGCCCGGGGGTTCTATGGCTACACCTTC. Translating it yields CASSLVRARGFYGYTF.

This chain links TRBV19 with TRBJ2-7; 7 positions agree with TRBD2. The CDR3 totals 12 residues. The ends lost 5 bases at V and 5 bases at J; junction bases unmatched: 3. CDR1 and CDR2 from the germline V gene are LNHDA and SQIVND (reference sequence). This CDR3 reads CASSSRGDEQYF. The CDR3 DNA reads as TGTGCCAGTAGTTCCCGGGGGGACGAGCAGTACTTC.

The J gene is TRBJ1-1, the V gene TRBV5-1; possibly TRBD1 for D (5 bases). The germline gives CDR1 SGHRS, CDR2 YFSETQ. The CDR3 covers 12 residues. Deletions cut 7 bases from V and 2 bases from J, with 9 bases between. The CDR3, as DNA: TGCGCCAGCGGCAGGGAAAACACTGAAGCTTTCTTT. Its translation is CASGRENTEAFF.

This clone occurred a few times. The V gene is TRBV6-5, the J gene TRBJ2-4; 9 bases are a match to TRBD2. Germline CDR1 is MNHEY and CDR2 is SVGAGI. The ends lost 7 bases at V and 0 bases at J; junction bases unmatched: 4. The CDR3 contains 15 residues. The CDR3 region has the DNA TGTGCCAGCAAGGGAGCGGGAGGAGCCAAAAACATTCAGTACTTC. Its protein product is CASKGAGGAKNIQYF.

The chain combines TRBV11-3 with TRBJ1-1; TRBD1 aligns across 8 bases. The CDR3 sequence is 15 residues long. V dropped 0 bases and J dropped 5; count of bases not matched to a gene: 5. Germline-derived CDR1 and CDR2 are SGHNT and YENEEA. The CDR3 sequence: CASSLDRQGHTEAFF. In DNA, the CDR3 is TGTGCCAGCAGCTTAGATCGACAGGGGCATACTGAAGCTTTCTTT.

For the CDR3, the DNA is TGTGCCAGCTCACCAGGGACAGAAAACACCATATATTTT. This encodes CASSPGTENTIYF. V and J are TRBV18 and TRBJ1-3, with 7 nucleotides matching TRBD1. CDR3 length: 13 residues. The junction had 1 base not matched to a gene; V was cut back by 2 bases and J by 6 bases. Germline-derived CDR1 and CDR2 are KGHSH and LQKENI.

The V and J genes are TRBV28 and TRBJ2-5; 7 positions match TRBD1. This CDR3 comprises 15 residues. Germline V gives CDR1 MDHEN, CDR2 SYDVKM. Unmatched junction bases numbered 9, after V lost 8 bases and J lost 0 bases. CDR3 sequence: CASPPEGQHQETQYF. The CDR3 DNA is TGTGCCAGCCCCCCAGAGGGACAGCACCAAGAGACCCAGTACTTC.

This clone showed up just once. The chain recombines TRBV11-3 with TRBJ2-2; 9 positions agree with TRBD1. The CDR3 length is 15 residues. Germline V lookup: CDR1 SGHNT, CDR2 YENEEA. Unmatched junction bases numbered 7, after V lost 5 bases and J lost 6 bases. The chain's CDR3 is CASSPTGGFSGELFF. The CDR3 DNA reads TGTGCCAGCAGCCCGACAGGGGGATTTTCCGGGGAGCTGTTTTTT.

This chain links TRBV24-1 with TRBJ1-1; no reliable D call. Per germline, CDR1 KGHDR and CDR2 SFDVKD. Trimming cost V 3 bases and J 4 bases, with 14 bases left between them. CDR3 length: 15 residues. This CDR3 reads CATSDADSSGTEAFF. CDR3 sequence (DNA): TGTGCCACCAGTGATGCGGACTCCTCGGGCACTGAAGCTTTCTTT.

V is TRBV15 and J is TRBJ2-7; TRBD1 might be the D (5 bases). Germline V gives CDR1 LNHNV, CDR2 YYDKDF (reference sequence). The CDR3 consists of 14 residues. The ends were cut back, 5 bases at V and 3 bases at J, with 14 bases in the middle. The CDR3 coding sequence is TGTGCCACCAGCCCAGGGATAAGGGACTACGAGCAGTACTTC. This sequence encodes CATSPGIRDYEQYF.

This clone was recorded many times. This sequence joins TRBV24-1 and TRBJ2-1, with D possibly being TRBD2 (5 bases). This CDR3 has 14 amino acids. The V and J ends lost 0 bases and 13 bases respectively, with 15 bases between them. CDR1 is KGHDR, CDR2 SFDVKD, per germline. CDR3 loop: CATSDLRSMEEQFF. DNA of the CDR3: TGTGCCACCAGTGATTTGAGGTCCATGGAGGAACAGTTCTTC.

This chain uses TRBV18 with TRBJ1-1, with TRBD1 matching over 7 bases. Germline CDR1 is KGHSH and CDR2 is LQKENI. Trimming took 6 bases from V and 5 from J; bases not matched to a gene: 6. The CDR3 contains 13 residues. CDR3 protein: CASSPTGRTEAFF. CDR3 sequence (DNA): TGTGCCAGCTCCCCGACAGGGAGGACTGAAGCTTTCTTT.

This chain joins TRBV6-5 and TRBJ1-1, with 7 bases fitting TRBD1. The ends lost 7 bases at V and 1 base at J; junction bases unmatched: 3. Germline-derived CDR1 and CDR2 are MNHEY and SVGAGI. CDR3 length: 13 residues. In DNA form, the CDR3 reads TGTGCCAGCACTGGGACAGCGAACACTGAAGCTTTCTTT. It specifies CASTGTANTEAFF.

The V and J genes are TRBV6-2 or TRBV6-3 and TRBJ1-2; D is possibly TRBD1 (6 bases). The V and J ends lost 2 bases and 7 bases respectively, with 14 bases between them. Germline CDR1 is MNHEY and CDR2 is SVGEGT. The CDR3 has 14 amino acids. CDR3 in amino acids: CASSYQGTVSGYTF. The CDR3, as DNA: TGTGCCAGCAGTTACCAGGGGACCGTAAGTGGCTACACCTTC.

The rearrangement joins TRBV5-1 to TRBJ2-3; weak D call: TRBD2 (6 bases). The germline CDR1 and CDR2 sequences are SGHRS and YFSETQ. CDR3 length: 16 amino acids. Trimming stripped 0 bases from V and 1 base from J, with 12 bases between. CDR3 in DNA: TGCGCCAGCAGCTTGGGGGGGTCTAGCGGCACAGATACGCAGTATTTT. Protein product: CASSLGGSSGTDTQYF.

The chain employs TRBV19 and TRBJ2-3, with TRBD1 matching over 9 bases. There are 13 residues in the CDR3. The junction had 4 bases not matched to a gene; V was cut back by 4 bases and J by 8 bases. In germline, CDR1 is LNHDA, CDR2 SQIVND (reference sequence). CDR3 region: CASSTGQGSTQYF. CDR3 DNA: TGTGCCAGTAGTACCGGACAGGGGTCTACGCAGTATTTT.

The V gene is TRBV19, the J gene TRBJ2-1, with 10 bases that match TRBD2. The CDR3 totals 16 residues. The germline V gene has CDR1 LNHDA and CDR2 SQIVND (reference sequence). J was trimmed by 9 bases and V by 11 bases; bases with no gene match: 19. The CDR3 coding sequence is TGTGCCGTCGCAGTTTTTCGGGCTAGCGGGAGAGGTGAGCAGTTCTTC. Protein: CAVAVFRASGRGEQFF.

This chain uses TRBV7-2 with TRBJ2-7; 12 bases match TRBD2. After removal of 1 base from V and 5 bases from J, the junction contained 3 bases not matched to a gene. The CDR3 totals 15 residues. Germline CDR1 and CDR2: SGHTA and FQGNSA. CDR3 protein: CASSLVTSGSDEQYF. The CDR3 bases are TGTGCCAGCAGCTTAGTGACTAGCGGGAGCGACGAGCAGTACTTC.

As for this clone: The sample holds other DNA sequences that translate to the same CDR3. The V call is TRBV29-1, the J call TRBJ1-5, with 7 nucleotides matching TRBD1. The CDR3 runs to 13 residues. V lost 6 bases to trimming and J lost 3 bases; unmatched junction nucleotides: 5. CDR1 and CDR2 from the germline V gene are SQVTM and ANQGSEA. DNA for the CDR3: TGCAGCGTGGGGGACAGTTACAATCAGCCCCAGCATTTT. This codes for CSVGDSYNQPQHF.

Only one count was recorded for this clone. This chain uses TRBV5-1 with TRBJ1-4, with D possibly TRBD1 on 6 matching bases. Trimming removed 1 base from V and 7 bases from J, with 11 bases in between. There are 14 residues in the CDR3. The germline gives CDR1 SGHRS, CDR2 YFSETQ. CDR3 coding DNA: TGCGCCAGCAGCTTGACAGGGTTTGGTGAAAAACTGTTTTTT. It codes for CASSLTGFGEKLFF. Full variable domain (rest looked up from reference TRBV5-1 and TRBJ1-4): KAGVTQTPRYLIKTRGQQVTLSCSPISGHRSVSWYQQTPGQGLQFLFEYFSETQRNKGNFPGRFSGRQFSNSRSEMNVSTLELGDSALYLCASSLTGFGEKLFFGSGTQLSVL.

This clone was picked up one time. J is TRBJ2-5 and V is TRBV15; a weak D match, TRBD2 (6 bases). Germline assignment: CDR1 LNHNV and CDR2 YYDKDF (reference sequence). This CDR3 contains 15 residues. The V and J ends lost 3 bases and 0 bases respectively, with 11 bases between them. CDR3 DNA sequence: TGTGCCACCAGCAGGACCCGGGACTACCAAGAGACCCAGTACTTC. Encoded protein: CATSRTRDYQETQYF. Full variable domain (outside the CDR3, taken from reference TRBV15 and TRBJ2-5): DAMVIQNPRYQVTQFGKPVTLSCSQTLNHNVMYWYQQKSSQAPKLLFHYYDKDFNNEADTPDNFQSRRPNTSFCFLDIRSPGLGDTAMYLCATSRTRDYQETQYFGPGTRLLVL.

The rearrangement joins TRBV18 to TRBJ2-7, with TRBD2 matching over 10 bases. In germline, CDR1 is KGHSH, CDR2 LQKENI. This CDR3 is 15 amino acids long. J gave up 1 base and V 6 bases, and 6 bases lay outside the gene matches. CDR3 sequence reads: CASSSGTSASYEQYF. Here the CDR3 DNA reads TGTGCCAGCTCGTCCGGGACTAGCGCTTCCTACGAGCAGTACTTC. The variable domain in full, completed from reference TRBV18 and TRBJ2-7, reads NAGVMQNPRHLVRRRGQEARLRCSPMKGHSHVYWYRQLPEEGLKFMVYLQKENIIDESGMPKERFSAEFPKEGPSILRIQQVVRGDSAAYFCASSSGTSASYEQYFGPGTRLTVT.

The rearrangement uses TRBV7-9 and TRBJ1-2; D unclear. The V gene lost 4 bases and the J gene lost 5 bases, with 17 bases spanning the gap. Germline assignment: CDR1 SEHNR and CDR2 FQNEAQ (reference sequence). The CDR3 runs 15 residues. The CDR3 here is CASSSLDSETYGYTF. As DNA, the CDR3 is TGTGCCAGCAGCTCACTAGATTCGGAGACGTATGGCTACACCTTC. Looking up the rest from reference TRBV7-9 and TRBJ1-2 gives the full variable domain: DTGVSQNPRHKITKRGQNVTFRCDPISEHNRLYWYRQTLGQGPEFLTYFQNEAQLEKSRLLSDRFSAERPKGSFSTLEIQRTEQGDSAMYLCASSSLDSETYGYTFGSGTRLTVV.